This is a list of T cell receptor beta chains from one sample in a study of monozygotic twins with inflammatory bowel disease. TCRdb re-called the 5' RACE reads and shows each CDR3 protein once, DNA omitted. This table holds around 99,000 distinct CDR3 sequences. Material for sequencing was blood. These receptors were collected from a human donor with ulcerative colitis or Crohn's disease, or a healthy co-twin of an affected twin (not recorded which). Each CDR3 is given with its conserved first and last residue.

j_gene: TRBJ2-1
v_gene: TRBV7-3
CDR3aa: CASSLIGGSQSEQFF

j_gene: TRBJ2-4
v_gene: TRBV6-1
CDR3aa: CASSRTGIAKNIQYF

j_gene: TRBJ2-2
v_gene: TRBV4-3
CDR3aa: CASSQGHSGTEELFF

j_gene: TRBJ2-6
v_gene: TRBV4-1
CDR3aa: CASSQGWGSGANVLTF

j_gene: TRBJ2-3
v_gene: TRBV4-2
CDR3aa: CASSQEPSGSGDTQYF

j_gene: TRBJ1-4
v_gene: TRBV15
CDR3aa: CATSRAKGTTNEKLFF

j_gene: TRBJ1-2
v_gene: TRBV7-9
CDR3aa: CASSQNEGVGYGYTF

j_gene: TRBJ2-1
v_gene: TRBV4-2
CDR3aa: CASSQVLGPSGSHAYNEQFF

j_gene: TRBJ2-3
v_gene: TRBV3-1
CDR3aa: CASSQEASATDTQYF

j_gene: TRBJ1-5
v_gene: TRBV5-6
CDR3aa: CASSSTGVRAQPQHF

j_gene: TRBJ2-4
v_gene: TRBV7-2
CDR3aa: CASRKGNIQYF

j_gene: TRBJ2-7
v_gene: TRBV27
CDR3aa: CASSPLEGVYEQYF

j_gene: TRBJ1-3
v_gene: TRBV12-3/TRBV12-4
CDR3aa: CASSTLRMNGGNTIYF

j_gene: TRBJ1-5
v_gene: TRBV5-1
CDR3aa: CASSIGGTSNQPQHF

j_gene: TRBJ1-2
v_gene: TRBV6-5
CDR3aa: CASSYSEGSGYTF

j_gene: TRBJ2-4
v_gene: TRBV7-3
CDR3aa: CASSTNHGIQYF

j_gene: TRBJ1-4
v_gene: TRBV2
CDR3aa: CASSDLTTNEKLFF

j_gene: TRBJ2-2
v_gene: TRBV5-1
CDR3aa: CASSLDSELSGELFF

j_gene: TRBJ1-5
v_gene: TRBV6-2/TRBV6-3
CDR3aa: CASDQPNQPQHF

j_gene: TRBJ2-3
v_gene: TRBV7-7
CDR3aa: CASSFGQGITDTQYF

j_gene: TRBJ1-5
v_gene: TRBV5-1
CDR3aa: CASSPGAGYSNQPQHF

j_gene: TRBJ2-2
v_gene: TRBV5-1
CDR3aa: CASSLGTASNTGELFF

j_gene: TRBJ1-1
v_gene: TRBV7-9
CDR3aa: CASSSGVATEAFF

j_gene: TRBJ1-1
v_gene: TRBV7-9
CDR3aa: CASSLGHMNTEAFF

j_gene: TRBJ2-5
v_gene: TRBV20-1
CDR3aa: CSAPLPARETQYF

j_gene: TRBJ2-7
v_gene: TRBV6-5
CDR3aa: CASSYRGEGLGSYEQYF

j_gene: TRBJ2-2
v_gene: TRBV7-2
CDR3aa: CASSSTAAGYTGELFF

j_gene: TRBJ2-5
v_gene: TRBV13
CDR3aa: CASSSKTSGETQYF

j_gene: TRBJ1-5
v_gene: TRBV18
CDR3aa: CASSETGQAGKHF

j_gene: TRBJ2-7
v_gene: TRBV4-2
CDR3aa: CASSQAHEQYF

j_gene: TRBJ2-5
v_gene: TRBV11-2
CDR3aa: CASSLVRLAQETQYF

j_gene: TRBJ1-2
v_gene: TRBV2
CDR3aa: CASSEAPEGYYGYTF

j_gene: TRBJ2-2
v_gene: TRBV19
CDR3aa: CASTAFSVGTSGGGSTGELFF

j_gene: TRBJ1-2
v_gene: TRBV7-2
CDR3aa: CASSGGQPIPSGYTF

j_gene: TRBJ2-2
v_gene: TRBV3-1
CDR3aa: CASSQDEVSGRELFF

j_gene: TRBJ2-7
v_gene: TRBV7-8
CDR3aa: CASSQWDRTYEQYF